This TCR beta chain was identified in a study of lymphopenia after photon versus proton radiotherapy. General study points: Only patients who died were analyzed for survival; proton advantage is unproven.

The J segment lost 5 bases and the V segment lost 6 bases, leaving 5 bases of the junction unmatched. The CDR3 extends over 14 amino acids. Germline CDR1 and CDR2: SNHLY and FYNNEI. As regards this clone: Its antigen remains unknown.

Assay used: immunoSEQ multiplex PCR; TCRdb lists only in-frame clones, some missing. The sample contains approximately 22,000 clones, 85% of which appear only once. The sample was peripheral blood, taken from a patient treated with photon-based radiotherapy. This receptor was obtained from a man aged 60 to 75 with pancreatic cancer. The rearrangement links TRBV2 to TRBJ1-5; the match to TRBD1 covers 9 bases. CDR3 DNA: TGTGCCAGCAGGGGGACAGGGCCGGATCAGCCCCAGCATTTT. The encoded protein is CASRGTGPDQPQHF.